The sequence of this TCR beta chain was determined in a study of cytomegalovirus exposure and HLA in healthy donors. The CDR3 contains 15 residues. CDR1 and CDR2 from the germline V gene are MNHEY and SVGAGI. Trimming cost V 5 bases and J 5 bases; bases outside gene matches: 12. 13 Jbeta primers and 60 Vbeta primers were used for the PCR. Per the original data handling: An analysis performed later counted around 80 million unique TCR beta chains (approximately 11 million of them shared). Using immunoSEQ multiplex PCR, the repertoire was profiled, and TCRdb retains in-frame clones only, with some absent. Clone size and the V and J calls come from that table; the DNA yielded D and trimming. The repertoire holds approximately 97,000 clones, with around 77% as singletons.

This receptor was identified in a male donor in good health and CMV-seropositive. This chain links TRBV6-5 with TRBJ2-7; 7 bases line up with TRBD1. The sequencing sample was made of PBMCs. CDR3 amino acids: CASSARGQSFDEQYF. CDR3 nucleotide sequence: TGTGCCAGCAGTGCCCGGGGACAGTCGTTTGACGAGCAGTACTTC.